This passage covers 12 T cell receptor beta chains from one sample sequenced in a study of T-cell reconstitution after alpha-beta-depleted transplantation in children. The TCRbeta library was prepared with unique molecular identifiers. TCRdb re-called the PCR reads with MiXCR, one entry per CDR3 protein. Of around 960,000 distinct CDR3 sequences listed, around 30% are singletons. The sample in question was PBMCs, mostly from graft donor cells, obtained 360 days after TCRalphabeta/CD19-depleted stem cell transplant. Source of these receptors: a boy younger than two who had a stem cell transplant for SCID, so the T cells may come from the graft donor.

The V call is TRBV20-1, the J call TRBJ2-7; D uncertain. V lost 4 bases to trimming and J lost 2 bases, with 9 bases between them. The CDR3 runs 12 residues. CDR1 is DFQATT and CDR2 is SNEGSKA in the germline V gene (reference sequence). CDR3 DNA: TGCAGTGCTATTCTAAAGACCTACGAGCAGTACTTC. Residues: CSAILKTYEQYF.

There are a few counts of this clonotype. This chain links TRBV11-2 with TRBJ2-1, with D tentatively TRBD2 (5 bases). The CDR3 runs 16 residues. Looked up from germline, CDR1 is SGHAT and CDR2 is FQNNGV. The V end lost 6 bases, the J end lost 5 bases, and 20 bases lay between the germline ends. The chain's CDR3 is CASSRMRADRHNEQFF. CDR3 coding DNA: TGTGCCAGCAGTAGGATGCGGGCAGACCGTCACAATGAGCAGTTCTTC.

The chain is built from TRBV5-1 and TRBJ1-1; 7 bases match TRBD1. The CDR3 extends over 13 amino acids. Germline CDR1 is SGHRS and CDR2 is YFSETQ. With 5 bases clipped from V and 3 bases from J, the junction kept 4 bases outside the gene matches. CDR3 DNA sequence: TGCGCCAGCAGGAGCGACAGGGACACTGAAGCTTTCTTT. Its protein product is CASRSDRDTEAFF.

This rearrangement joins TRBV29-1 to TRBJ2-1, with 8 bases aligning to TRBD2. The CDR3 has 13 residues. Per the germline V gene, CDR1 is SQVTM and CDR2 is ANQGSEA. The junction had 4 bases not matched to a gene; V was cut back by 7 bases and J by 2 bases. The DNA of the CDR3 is TGCAGCGCCGGGGGGGGGCCCTACAATGAGCAGTTCTTC. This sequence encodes CSAGGGPYNEQFF.

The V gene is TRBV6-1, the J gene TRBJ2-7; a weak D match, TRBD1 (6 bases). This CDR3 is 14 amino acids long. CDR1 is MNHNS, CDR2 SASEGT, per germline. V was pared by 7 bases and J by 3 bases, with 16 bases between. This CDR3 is CASKIQGLGYEQYF. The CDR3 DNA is TGTGCCAGCAAGATACAGGGTTTGGGCTACGAGCAGTACTTC.

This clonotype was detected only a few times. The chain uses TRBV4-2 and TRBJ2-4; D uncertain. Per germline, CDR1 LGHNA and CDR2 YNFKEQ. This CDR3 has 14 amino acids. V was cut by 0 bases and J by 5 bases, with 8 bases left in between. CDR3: CASSQEGKENIQYF. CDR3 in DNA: TGTGCCAGCAGCCAAGAGGGGAAGGAAAACATTCAGTACTTC.

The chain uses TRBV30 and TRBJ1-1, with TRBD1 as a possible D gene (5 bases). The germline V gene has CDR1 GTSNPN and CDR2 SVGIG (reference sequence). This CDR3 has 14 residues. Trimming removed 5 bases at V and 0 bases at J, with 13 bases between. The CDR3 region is CAWGARGLNTEAFF. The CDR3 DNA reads TGTGCCTGGGGGGCTAGGGGATTGAACACTGAAGCTTTCTTT.

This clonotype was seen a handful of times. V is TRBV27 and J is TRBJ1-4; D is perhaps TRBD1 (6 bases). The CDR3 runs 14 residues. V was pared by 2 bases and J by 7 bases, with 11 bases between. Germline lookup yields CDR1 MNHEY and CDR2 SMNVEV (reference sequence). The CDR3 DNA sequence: TGTGCCAGCAGTTTACGGGGGGGCGGTGAAAAACTGTTTTTT. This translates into CASSLRGGGEKLFF.

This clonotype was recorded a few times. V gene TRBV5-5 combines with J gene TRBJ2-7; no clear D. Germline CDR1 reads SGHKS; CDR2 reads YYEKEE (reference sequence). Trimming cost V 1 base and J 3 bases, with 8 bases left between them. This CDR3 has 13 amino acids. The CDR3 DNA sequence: TGTGCCAGCAGCTTGTGGGTTGGCTACGAGCAGTACTTC. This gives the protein CASSLWVGYEQYF. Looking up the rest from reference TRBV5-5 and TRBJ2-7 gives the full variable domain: DAGVTQSPTHLIKTRGQQVTLRCSPISGHKSVSWYQQVLGQGPQFIFQYYEKEERGRGNFPDRFSARQFPNYSSELNVNALLLGDSALYLCASSLWVGYEQYFGPGTRLTVT.

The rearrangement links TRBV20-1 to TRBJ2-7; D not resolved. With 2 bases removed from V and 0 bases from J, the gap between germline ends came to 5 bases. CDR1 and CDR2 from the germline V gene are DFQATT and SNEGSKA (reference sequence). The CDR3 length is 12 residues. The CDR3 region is CSARTDSYEQYV. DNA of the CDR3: TGCAGTGCTAGAACAGACTCCTACGAGCAGTACGTC.

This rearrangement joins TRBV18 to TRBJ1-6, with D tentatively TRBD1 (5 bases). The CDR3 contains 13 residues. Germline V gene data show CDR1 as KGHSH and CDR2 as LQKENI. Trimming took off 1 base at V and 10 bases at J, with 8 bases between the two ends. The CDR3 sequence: CASSPLGGSPLHF. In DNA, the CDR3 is TGTGCCAGCTCACCACTGGGGGGATCACCCCTCCACTTT.

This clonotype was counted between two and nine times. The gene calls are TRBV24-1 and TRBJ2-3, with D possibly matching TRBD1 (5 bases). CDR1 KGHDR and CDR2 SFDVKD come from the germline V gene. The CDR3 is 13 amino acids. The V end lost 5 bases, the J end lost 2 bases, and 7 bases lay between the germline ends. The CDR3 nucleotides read TGTGCCACCAGTGGGGGCTACACAGATACGCAGTATTTT. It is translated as CATSGGYTDTQYF.